Following are 5 T cell receptor beta chains from one sample sequenced in a study of a mutant IDH1 vaccine in newly diagnosed glioma (dated by TCRdb to the early 2020s). Which antigens these TCRs recognize remains unknown. Library preparation employed the immunoSEQ multiplex PCR assay. Not all clones reach the TCRdb copy of this immuneACCESS table, which keeps in-frame sequences only. Checked studies attribute under half of the gap to unresolved V genes and leave the rest unexplained. The sample table holds 75,000 to 95,000 clones, of which roughly 90% were seen once. Together, the top ten hold 0.6% to 0.95% of the sample. What this sample's time point label stands for: week 47, end of study. Each vaccine dose, consisting of 300 ug of a 20-mer mutant IDH1 peptide in Montanide, was administered subcutaneously with topical imiquimod. The sample was PBMCs, taken from a glioma patient whose treatment included an IDH1 peptide vaccine. The origin of the receptors is a woman in her forties or fifties with glioma.

The CDR3 DNA follows: TGTGCCAGCAGGGATCCGGGGAGGGGGACCCAGTACTTC. It yields the protein CASRDPGRGTQYF. The chain uses TRBV28 and TRBJ2-5, with TRBD2 matching 7 bases. The CDR3 is 13 residues long. The V gene's germline CDR1 is MDHEN and CDR2 SYDVKM. V lost 6 bases, J lost 7 bases, and 8 bases stayed unmatched. The full variable domain, rest sourced from reference TRBV28 and TRBJ2-5, is DVKVTQSSRYLVKRTGEKVFLECVQDMDHENMFWYRQDPGLGLRLIYFSYDVKMKEKGDIPEGYSVSREKKERFSLILESASTNQTSMYLCASRDPGRGTQYFGPGTRLLVL.

V usage is TRBV18 and J usage is TRBJ2-7; D not resolved. Trimming shortened V by 2 bases and J by 1 base, and 12 bases separated the two germline ends. The CDR3 contains 15 residues. Germline CDR1 is KGHSH and CDR2 is LQKENI. This CDR3 is CASSPSISSSYEQYF. The CDR3 coding sequence is TGTGCCAGCTCACCATCCATTAGCTCATCCTACGAGCAGTACTTC.

The gene calls are TRBV27 and TRBJ2-7; the D is unclear. This CDR3 is built from 15 residues. Trimming removed 3 bases from V and 2 bases from J, with 14 bases in between. CDR1 and CDR2 (germline): MNHEY, SMNVEV (reference sequence). CDR3 in amino acids: CASSFKGHTAYEQYF. CDR3 in DNA: TGTGCCAGCAGTTTCAAGGGCCATACCGCCTACGAGCAGTACTTC.

The V call is TRBV6-5, the J call TRBJ2-1; D uncertain. Germline V gene lookup returns CDR1 MNHEY and CDR2 SVGAGI. The V end lost 6 bases, the J end lost 2 bases, and 11 bases lay between the germline ends. This CDR3 comprises 14 residues. The CDR3 DNA reads TGTGCCAGCAGCCTCCTAGGACCCTACAATGAGCAGTTCTTC. Its protein product is CASSLLGPYNEQFF.

The chain links TRBV28 to TRBJ1-4; D might be TRBD1 (6 bases). V was pared by 6 bases and J by 6 bases, with 17 bases between. Germline CDR1 and CDR2: MDHEN and SYDVKM. The CDR3 has 15 residues. CDR3 DNA sequence: TGTGCCAGCAGCCAAACAGGGAGCGGGGATGAAAAACTGTTTTTT. Translated, it gives CASSQTGSGDEKLFF.